These 27 T cell receptor beta chains originate from one sample sequenced in a study of cytomegalovirus exposure and HLA in healthy donors. The PCR contained 60 Vbeta and 13 Jbeta primers. Using immunoSEQ multiplex PCR, the repertoire was profiled, and TCRdb retains in-frame clones only, with some absent. The sample lists approximately 87,000 clones, 84% seen once, with over 5% in the top ten. Sequencing was done on a sample of PBMCs. These receptors were collected from a woman under 30 in good health and CMV-seropositive.

The chain employs TRBV7-8 and TRBJ1-2, with D possibly TRBD1 on 5 matching bases. Germline-derived CDR1 and CDR2 are SGHVS and FQNEAQ. V was shortened by 5 bases and J by 5 bases, with 9 bases between the two germline ends. CDR3 length equals 12 residues. The CDR3 is CASSMTVYGYTF. In DNA form, the CDR3 reads TGTGCCAGCAGCATGACAGTGTATGGCTACACCTTC.

The chain has TRBV18 and TRBJ2-2; 7 bases map to TRBD2. CDR1 is KGHSH, CDR2 LQKENI, per germline. V shed 2 bases and J 4 bases; nucleotides not matched to a gene: 10. CDR3 length: 17 residues. CDR3 loop: CASSPYSPGGVTGELFF. CDR3 DNA sequence: TGTGCCAGCTCACCATATTCACCGGGAGGAGTCACCGGGGAGCTGTTTTTT.

This chain uses TRBV5-1 with TRBJ1-2; 9 bases map to TRBD1. The CDR3 covers 16 residues. With 1 base clipped from V and 8 bases from J, the junction kept 12 bases outside the gene matches. Germline V gene lookup returns CDR1 SGHRS and CDR2 YFSETQ. CDR3 DNA: TGCGCCAGCAGCTTGAGTTCAGACGGGACAGGGTGGGGCTACACCTTC. This encodes CASSLSSDGTGWGYTF.

The chain uses TRBV7-9 and TRBJ2-1, with 10 bases matching TRBD2. J was trimmed by 3 bases and V by 5 bases; bases with no gene match: 4. Germline V gives CDR1 SEHNR, CDR2 FQNEAQ (reference sequence). This CDR3 has 15 amino acids. The DNA of the CDR3 is TGTGCCAGCAGCCCCGGGACTAGCGACTACAATGAGCAGTTCTTC. It is translated as CASSPGTSDYNEQFF. The variable domain in full, completed from reference TRBV7-9 and TRBJ2-1, reads DTGVSQNPRHKITKRGQNVTFRCDPISEHNRLYWYRQTLGQGPEFLTYFQNEAQLEKSRLLSDRFSAERPKGSFSTLEIQRTEQGDSAMYLCASSPGTSDYNEQFFGPGTRLTVL.

Comments on this clone: The identical CDR3 is also encoded by other nucleotide sequences in the sample. The gene calls are TRBV5-1 and TRBJ2-1, with D possibly being TRBD2 (5 bases). V lost 0 bases and J 7 bases, leaving 5 bases between the germline ends. The CDR3 contains 12 residues. Germline CDR1 and CDR2: SGHRS and YFSETQ. CDR3 sequence (DNA): TGCGCCAGCAGCTTGGGCGGGAATGAGCAGTTCTTC. Amino acids: CASSLGGNEQFF.

The chain carries TRBV7-2 and TRBJ2-7; 9 positions match TRBD1. The V gene's germline CDR1 is SGHTA and CDR2 FQGNSA. Trimming took 1 base from V and 3 from J; bases not matched to a gene: 4. The CDR3 runs to 15 residues. The chain's CDR3 is CASSLEGQGIYEQYF. CDR3 DNA: TGTGCCAGCAGCTTAGAAGGACAGGGGATCTACGAGCAGTACTTC.

The chain recombines TRBV28 with TRBJ2-5, with TRBD2 identical over 7 bases. V gave up 3 bases and J gave up 14 bases; unmatched junction bases: 9. CDR3 length: 12 residues. Germline CDR1 is MDHEN and CDR2 is SYDVKM. This CDR3 reads CASSFGGVHSYF. Written as DNA, the CDR3 is TGTGCCAGCAGTTTTGGGGGGGTTCATAGTTACTTC.

The chain combines TRBV28 with TRBJ2-2, with a weak D call TRBD1 (5 bases). V shed 3 bases and J shed 8 bases, with 10 bases lying between them. Germline CDR1 MDHEN, CDR2 SYDVKM. This CDR3 region has 13 residues. CDR3 nucleotide sequence: TGTGCCAGCAGTTTTAGGGGATTTGGGGAGCTGTTTTTT. Its protein product is CASSFRGFGELFF.

CDR3 region: CASKEDRLYNEQFF. CDR3 bases: TGTGCCAGCAAAGAGGACAGGTTGTACAATGAGCAGTTCTTC. V is TRBV2 and J is TRBJ2-1, with 7 bases matching TRBD1. This CDR3 contains 14 residues. V shed 7 bases and J 4 bases; nucleotides not matched to a gene: 7. Germline V gives CDR1 SNHLY, CDR2 FYNNEI.

This clone was detected once. This chain joins TRBV4-2 and TRBJ2-7; TRBD1 matches 7 bases. Germline V CDR1 and CDR2: LGHNA, YNFKEQ. This CDR3 is built from 15 residues. After removal of 0 bases from V and 7 bases from J, the junction contained 9 bases not matched to a gene. This CDR3 is CASSQEGQTDREQYF. The CDR3 DNA reads TGTGCCAGCAGCCAAGAGGGTCAAACGGACAGGGAGCAGTACTTC.

V and J are TRBV9 and TRBJ2-3; 7 bases agree with TRBD1. Germline loops: CDR1 SGDLS, CDR2 YYNGEE. The junction had 13 bases not matched to a gene; V was cut back by 3 bases and J by 3 bases. The length of the CDR3 is 17 residues. CDR3 DNA sequence: TGTGCCAGCAGCGCCCATACAGGGGAGATGGTGACAGATACGCAGTATTTT. Translated, it gives CASSAHTGEMVTDTQYF.

The gene calls are TRBV7-9 and TRBJ1-4, with D possibly matching TRBD1 (6 bases). CDR3 size: 17 residues. Trimming removed 2 bases from V and 4 bases from J, with 17 bases in between. Germline CDR1 and CDR2: SEHNR and FQNEAQ (reference sequence). The CDR3 region is CASSLRTEKRVNEKLFF. The CDR3 region has the DNA TGTGCCAGCAGCTTACGGACAGAAAAAAGGGTTAATGAAAAACTGTTTTTT.

This clone was seen repeatedly, ten times or more. This chain links TRBV19 with TRBJ2-7, with D possibly being TRBD2 (5 bases). CDR1 LNHDA and CDR2 SQIVND come from the germline V gene (reference sequence). This CDR3 contains 14 residues. Trimming removed 4 bases from V and 5 bases from J, with 15 bases in between. CDR3 amino acids: CASSRPDYLNEQYF. The CDR3 coding sequence is TGTGCCAGTAGTAGACCAGACTACCTCAACGAGCAGTACTTC.

The chain uses TRBV28 and TRBJ2-1; TRBD2 aligns across 7 bases. The trim removed 5 bases at V and 10 bases at J, leaving 11 bases unmatched. The CDR3 length is 14 residues. Germline loops: CDR1 MDHEN, CDR2 SYDVKM. CDR3 DNA sequence: TGTGCCAGCAGTGAGCGGGACGGCGTCAGGGAGCAGTTCTTC. This codes for CASSERDGVREQFF.

V gene TRBV25-1 combines with J gene TRBJ1-1; 10 nucleotides agree with TRBD1. Trimming removed 5 bases from V and 9 bases from J; junction bases left unmatched: 6. CDR1 is MGHDK, CDR2 SYGVNS, per germline. The CDR3 totals 13 residues. Here the CDR3 DNA reads TGTGCCAGCAGTCGACAGGGGGCCGGCCAAGCTTTCTTT. Amino acids: CASSRQGAGQAFF.

With respect to this clone: One junction end does not reproduce the germline sequence, and a read error may be involved. The chain couples TRBV5-1 to TRBJ2-7; TRBD1 aligns across 12 bases. The CDR3 covers 15 residues. Germline loops: CDR1 SGHRS, CDR2 YFSETQ. The CDR3 loop is CASSSRPGQGALYSF. The DNA of the CDR3 is TGCGCCAGCAGCTCAAGACCGGGACAGGGGGCGCTTTACTCCTTC.

This clone was seen more than once but under ten times. The V gene is TRBV29-1, the J gene TRBJ1-5; no reliable D call. V lost 7 bases to trimming and J lost 0 bases, with 13 bases between them. The CDR3 totals 14 residues. CDR1 is SQVTM and CDR2 is ANQGSEA in the germline V gene. CDR3 sequence reads: CSATTQDSNQPQHF. In DNA form, the CDR3 reads TGCAGCGCTACAACGCAGGATAGCAATCAGCCCCAGCATTTT.

The genes are TRBV5-4 and TRBJ2-1, with 7 bases that match TRBD2. Germline trimming cut 5 bases from V and 4 bases from J; bases unmatched to any gene: 6. The CDR3 totals 14 residues. Germline V gene data show CDR1 as SGHNT and CDR2 as YYREEE (reference sequence). The CDR3 DNA is TGTGCCAGCAGGCGGGAGTTTGGGTACAATGAGCAGTTCTTC. Amino acids: CASRREFGYNEQFF.

The CDR3 region has the DNA TGTGCCGGAACCCGACAGTCCCGCTATGGCTACACCTTC. This translates into CAGTRQSRYGYTF. The chain employs TRBV2 and TRBJ1-2; D might be TRBD1 (5 bases). This CDR3 has 13 residues. V was cut by 11 bases and J by 4 bases, with 17 bases left in between. The germline V gene encodes CDR1 SNHLY and CDR2 FYNNEI.

The chain uses TRBV5-4 and TRBJ2-1; 13 bases line up with TRBD2. V shed 4 bases and J 4 bases; nucleotides not matched to a gene: 2. In germline, CDR1 is SGHNT, CDR2 YYREEE (reference sequence). This CDR3 is 15 amino acids long. The CDR3 DNA reads as TGTGCCAGCAGCAGGACTAGCGGGGGATACAATGAGCAGTTCTTC. Encoded protein: CASSRTSGGYNEQFF.

The V call is TRBV29-1, the J call TRBJ2-5; D unclear. Deletions cut 5 bases from V and 2 bases from J, with 12 bases between. The CDR3 loop spans 13 amino acids. CDR1 is SQVTM, CDR2 ANQGSEA, per germline. The CDR3 DNA is TGCAGCGTTCGAACCCGCGATCAAGAGACCCAGTACTTC. Translated, it gives CSVRTRDQETQYF.

V usage is TRBV6-6 and J usage is TRBJ2-7; a weak D match, TRBD1 (6 bases). Germline loops: CDR1 MNHNY, CDR2 SVGAGI (reference sequence). V was cut by 2 bases and J by 1 base, with 9 bases left in between. The CDR3 sequence is 14 residues long. CDR3: CASSYAQGSYEQYF. CDR3 in DNA: TGTGCCAGCAGTTACGCGCAGGGGTCCTACGAGCAGTACTTC.

V usage is TRBV6-1 and J usage is TRBJ2-7; perhaps TRBD2 as D (6 bases). This CDR3 is built from 11 residues. Trimming stripped 11 bases from V and 3 bases from J, with 11 bases between. Per the germline V gene, CDR1 is MNHNS and CDR2 is SASEGT. The CDR3 nucleotides read TGTGCCGGACATAGCGGCTACGAGCAGTACTTC. Translating it yields CAGHSGYEQYF.

This chain joins TRBV29-1 and TRBJ2-7, with 7 bases that match TRBD2. The V gene's germline CDR1 is SQVTM and CDR2 ANQGSEA. This CDR3 has 13 residues. Trimming took 7 bases from V and 5 from J; bases not matched to a gene: 11. CDR3 amino acids: CSGGERGGDEQYF. CDR3 DNA: TGCAGCGGTGGGGAAAGGGGAGGGGACGAGCAGTACTTC.

V is TRBV6-5 and J is TRBJ1-2, with 7 bases that match TRBD1. Looked up from germline, CDR1 is MNHEY and CDR2 is SVGAGI. J gave up 4 bases and V 10 bases, and 12 bases lay outside the gene matches. This CDR3 spans 14 amino acids. The DNA of the CDR3 is TGTGCCACGAACCCCGGGACAGCAGGCTATGGCTACACCTTC. Encoded protein: CATNPGTAGYGYTF.

This chain links TRBV1 with TRBJ1-3; TRBD1, the table's D call, was not compared with the DNA. TRBV1 is given as a pseudogene. CDR3 length: 17 residues. This CDR3 is CTSSHRGQITFGNTIYF. The CDR3 DNA is TGCACCAGCAGCCACCGGGGACAGATTACCTTTGGAAACACCATATATTTT.

The CDR3 sequence is CASNPSGTRGSEQYF. CDR3 DNA sequence: TGTGCCAGCAACCCATCCGGGACAAGGGGTTCCGAGCAGTACTTC. The chain joins TRBV27 to TRBJ2-7; perhaps TRBD1 as D (6 bases). V lost 7 bases, J lost 6 bases, and 22 bases lay in between. Germline lookup yields CDR1 MNHEY and CDR2 SMNVEV (reference sequence). The CDR3 extends over 15 amino acids.